This T cell receptor (gamma chain) was obtained from a study of γδ T cells in repeated Plasmodium falciparum infection. Overall study: Donors had four controlled P. falciparum NF54 infections over 644 days.

Gammadelta T cells were flow-sorted from PBMC into Vgamma9/Vdelta2+ and Vdelta2-negative populations for bulk analysis. In this sample, this clone turned up many times. TCRdb reprocessed the multiplex PCR reads using CATT. Of around 24,000 gamma-chain clones in the sample, over 2.5% were seen once. This CDR3 spans 14 amino acids. Germline CDR1 reads EGSNGY; CDR2 reads YDSYNSKV. Germline trimming cut 0 bases from V and 5 bases from J; bases unmatched to any gene: 7. Sequencing was carried out using gamma-delta T cells from blood. This chain joins TRGV2 and TRGJ1 or TRGJ2. This TCR came from a pool of human donors (malaria-infected and uninfected, not separated). CDR3 sequence reads: CATWDGHCDYKKLF. The CDR3 DNA is TGTGCCACCTGGGACGGGCATTGTGATTATAAGAAACTCTTT.